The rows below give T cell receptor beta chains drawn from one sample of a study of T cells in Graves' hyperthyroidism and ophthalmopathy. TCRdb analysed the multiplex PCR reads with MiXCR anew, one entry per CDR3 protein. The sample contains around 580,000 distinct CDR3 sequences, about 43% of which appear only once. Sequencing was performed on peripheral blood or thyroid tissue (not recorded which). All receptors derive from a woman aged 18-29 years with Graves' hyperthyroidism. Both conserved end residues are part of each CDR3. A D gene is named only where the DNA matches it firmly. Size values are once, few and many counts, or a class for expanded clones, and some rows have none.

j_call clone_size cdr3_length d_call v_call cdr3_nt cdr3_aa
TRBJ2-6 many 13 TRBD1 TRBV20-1 TGCAGTGCTGAGACAGGGGTGACCAACGTCCTGACTTTC CSAETGVTNVLTF
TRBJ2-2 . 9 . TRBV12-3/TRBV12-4 TGTGCCAGCCACGGGGAGCTGTTTTTT CASHGELFF
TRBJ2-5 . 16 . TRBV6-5 TGTGCCAGCAGTTACGGCGGGGAAGGACCGGGGGAGACCCAGTACTTC CASSYGGEGPGETQYF
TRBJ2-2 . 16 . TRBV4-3 TGCGCCAGCAGCCAAGTTCTGGCGTCGAACACCGGGGAGCTGTTTTTT CASSQVLASNTGELFF
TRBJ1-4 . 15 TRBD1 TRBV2 TGTGCCAGCAGTCCAGGACAGGCCACTAATGAAAAACTGTTTTTT CASSPGQATNEKLFF
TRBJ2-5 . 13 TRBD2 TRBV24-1 TGTGCCACCAGTTGGCGGGAGTGGGAGACCCAGTACTTC CATSWREWETQYF
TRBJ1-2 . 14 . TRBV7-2 TGTGCTAGCAGCTTAGGACCGGGGAACTATGGCTACACCTTC CASSLGPGNYGYTF
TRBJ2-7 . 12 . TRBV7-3 TGTGCCAGCAGGTCCCCGGGCTACGAGCAGTACTTC CASRSPGYEQYF
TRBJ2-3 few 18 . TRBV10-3 TGTGCCATCAGTGAGTCTTGGTCAGGGTCAATCCCCACAGATACGCAGTATTTT CAISESWSGSIPTDTQYF
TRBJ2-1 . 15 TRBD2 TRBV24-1 TGTGCCACCAGTGACTCGAGCGGGAGAGAGAATGAGCAGTTCTTC CATSDSSGRENEQFF
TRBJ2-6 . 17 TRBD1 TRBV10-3 TGTGCCATCGGGGCGGTCAGGGGGAACACCGGGGCCAACGTCCTGACTTTC CAIGAVRGNTGANVLTF
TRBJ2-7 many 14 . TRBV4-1 TGCGCCAGCAGCCAACTAGGGGTTACCTACGAGCAGTACTTC CASSQLGVTYEQYF
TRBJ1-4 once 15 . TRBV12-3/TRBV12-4 TGTGCCAGCAGATTCGCGGGGCTTGTCGGCGAAAAACTGTTTTTT CASRFAGLVGEKLFF
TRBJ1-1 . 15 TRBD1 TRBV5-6 TGTGCCAGCAGCTTGGCGTCCGACAGGGAGGTTGAAGCTTTCTTT CASSLASDREVEAFF
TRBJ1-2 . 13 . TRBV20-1 TGCAGTGCTCCGAAATCTGGGGAAGTGGGCTACACCTTC CSAPKSGEVGYTF
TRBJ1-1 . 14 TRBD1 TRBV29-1 TGCAGCGGCAGGACAGGGGCCGAAGGGACTGAAGCTTTCTTT CSGRTGAEGTEAFF
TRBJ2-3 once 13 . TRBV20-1 TGCAGTGCTCCCCTTAGGGCGACAGATACGCAGTATTTT CSAPLRATDTQYF
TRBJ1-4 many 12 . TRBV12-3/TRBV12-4 TGTGCCAGCAGCTCCCGCGGTGAAAAACTGTTTTTT CASSSRGEKLFF
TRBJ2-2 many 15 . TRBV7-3 TGTGCCAGCAGCTTAATACCGCAGGACACCGGGGAGCTGTTTTTT CASSLIPQDTGELFF
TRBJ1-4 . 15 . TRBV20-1 TGCAGTGCTAGAGTGGGGGTTCGGGCTAATGAAAAACTGTTTTTT CSARVGVRANEKLFF
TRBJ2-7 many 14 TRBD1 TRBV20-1 TGCAGTGGGGCAACAGGGGGCCCGTCCTACGAGCAGTACTTC CSGATGGPSYEQYF
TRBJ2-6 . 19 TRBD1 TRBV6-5 TGTGCCAGCAGTTACGTCCCCGGGACAGCGATCTCTGGGGCCAACGTCCTGACTTTC CASSYVPGTAISGANVLTF
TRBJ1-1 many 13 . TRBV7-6 TGTGCCAGCAGCTTAAGTGTGGACACTGAAGCTTTCTTT CASSLSVDTEAFF
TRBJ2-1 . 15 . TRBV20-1 TGCAGTGCTAGCCAAGGGGGAGGAGGTACAATGACCCAGTTCTTC CSASQGGGGTMTQFF
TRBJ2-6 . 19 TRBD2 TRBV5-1 TGCGCCAGCAGCTTGGGAGGACTAGCGGGAGAAGATGGGGCCAACGTCCTGACTTTC CASSLGGLAGEDGANVLTF
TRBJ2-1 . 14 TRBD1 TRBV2 TGTGCCAGCCGGGACAGGAGCTCCTACAATGAGCAGTTCTTC CASRDRSSYNEQFF
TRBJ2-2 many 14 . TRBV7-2 TGTGCCAGCAGCTCCTCAGCGAACACCGGGGAGCTGTTTTTT CASSSSANTGELFF
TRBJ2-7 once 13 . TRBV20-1 TGCAGTGCTAGACTAGCGCCATCCTACGAGCAGTACTTC CSARLAPSYEQYF
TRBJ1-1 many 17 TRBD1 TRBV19 TGTGCCAGTAGTACCGCCCCAACGACAGGGATGAACACTGAAGCTTTCTTT CASSTAPTTGMNTEAFF
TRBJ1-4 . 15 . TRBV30 TGTGCCTGGAAGGTCTGGGACGCAACTAATGAAAAACTGTTTTTT CAWKVWDATNEKLFF
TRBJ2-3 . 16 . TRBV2 TGTGCCAGCAGTTTCGCGGGCGGCCCCTCGACAGATACGCAGTATTTT CASSFAGGPSTDTQYF
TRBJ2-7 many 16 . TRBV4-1 TGCGCCAGCAGCCAAGTTACAGCGTCGAGCTCCTACGAGCAGTACTTC CASSQVTASSSYEQYF
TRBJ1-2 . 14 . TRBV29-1 TGCAGCCAAGTCGGATCGGGCGCCAGTCATGGCTACACCTTC CSQVGSGASHGYTF
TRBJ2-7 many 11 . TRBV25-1 TGTGCCAGCAGTGGTCATTACGAGCAGTACTTC CASSGHYEQYF
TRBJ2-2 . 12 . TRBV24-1 TGTGCCACCAGTGACACGGACGGGGAGCTGTTTTTT CATSDTDGELFF
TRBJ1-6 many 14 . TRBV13 TGTGCCAGCAGCTTTACCAGGAATAATTCACCCCTCCACTTT CASSFTRNNSPLHF
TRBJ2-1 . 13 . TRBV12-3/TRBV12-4 TGTGCCAGCAGTTTATGGCGGGAAACCGCGCAGTTCTTC CASSLWRETAQFF
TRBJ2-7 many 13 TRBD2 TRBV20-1 TGCAGTGCTAGTTTAGCGGGCCTCTACGAGCAGTACTTC CSASLAGLYEQYF
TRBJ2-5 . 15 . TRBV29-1 TGCAGCGTCTTGGGACACGGGAGTGGACGAGAGACCCAGTACTTC CSVLGHGSGRETQYF
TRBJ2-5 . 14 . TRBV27 TGTGCCAGCAGTGCGGGACATAGTACGGGGACCCAGTACTTC CASSAGHSTGTQYF
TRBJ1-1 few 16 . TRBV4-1 TGCGCCAGCAGCCAAGATTTTAGACCAGGGGTCGATGAAGCTTTCTTT CASSQDFRPGVDEAFF
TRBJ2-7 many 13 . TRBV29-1 TGCAGCGTTGAATCAGGCAGCACCTACGAGCAGTACTTC CSVESGSTYEQYF
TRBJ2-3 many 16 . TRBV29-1 TGCAGCGTTCGCGAGGGATTGGTAGCAGGGTCGGATACGCAGTATTTT CSVREGLVAGSDTQYF
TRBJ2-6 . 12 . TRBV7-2 TGTGCCAGCAGCTTGCTTGACAAGGTCTTGACTTTC CASSLLDKVLTF
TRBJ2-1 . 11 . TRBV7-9 TGTGCCAGCAGCCCGGGGTATGAGCAGTTCTTC CASSPGYEQFF
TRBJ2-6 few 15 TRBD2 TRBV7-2 TGTGCCAGCAGCTTACTAAGCGGGAGGGCCAACGTCCTGACTTTC CASSLLSGRANVLTF
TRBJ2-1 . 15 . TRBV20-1 TGCAGTGCTAGAGCACGTCGACAAATCTACAATGAGCAGTTCTTC CSARARRQIYNEQFF
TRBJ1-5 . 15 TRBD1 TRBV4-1 TGCGCCAGCAGCCCGAGGGACAGCATAAATCAGCCCCAGCATTTT CASSPRDSINQPQHF
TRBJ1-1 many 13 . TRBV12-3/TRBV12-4 TGTGCCAGCATTCTTACTGAGAACACTGAAGCTTTCTTT CASILTENTEAFF
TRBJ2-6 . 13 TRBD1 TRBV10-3 TGTGCCATCAGTGGGGACAGGGGCAACGTCCTGACTTTC CAISGDRGNVLTF
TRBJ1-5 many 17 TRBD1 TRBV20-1 TGCAGTGCTAGAGAGGACAGGGGGCTTGCGAGCAATCAGCCCCAGCATTTT CSAREDRGLASNQPQHF
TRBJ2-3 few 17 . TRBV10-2 TGCGCCAGCAGTGAGTCCCATCAGGGCGGGGGCACAGATACGCAGTATTTT CASSESHQGGGTDTQYF
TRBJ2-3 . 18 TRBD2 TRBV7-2 TGTGCCAGCAGCTTAGCGCCGGCGGGAGGGCCAAGCACAGATACGCAGTATTTT CASSLAPAGGPSTDTQYF
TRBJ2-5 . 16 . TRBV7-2 TGTGCCAGCAGGGCGACGGGGAGATCCTACAATGAGACCCAGTACTTC CASRATGRSYNETQYF
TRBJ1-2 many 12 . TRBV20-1 TGCAGTGCCTTTGACAGGAACTATGGCTACACCTTC CSAFDRNYGYTF
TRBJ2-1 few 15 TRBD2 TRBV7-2 TGTGCCAGCAGCTTAACGCGGGAGGGCAACGATGAGCAGTTCTTC CASSLTREGNDEQFF
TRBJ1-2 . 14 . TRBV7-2 TGTGCCAGCAGTAACTTGGGTTATTCGCATGGCTACACCTTC CASSNLGYSHGYTF
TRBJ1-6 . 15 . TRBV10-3 TGCGCCATCACCGAAGGGACCCAAAAAAATTCACCCCTCAACTTT CAITEGTQKNSPLNF
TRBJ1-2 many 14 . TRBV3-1 TGTGCCAGCAGAGGGGGGGGCGCGATCTATGGCTACACCTTC CASRGGGAIYGYTF